Shown below are 29 T cell receptor beta chains from a single sample sequenced in a study of a mutant IDH1 vaccine in newly diagnosed glioma. The data were produced by immunoSEQ multiplex PCR, yet TCRdb's version contains in-frame clones alone and is incomplete. The sample lists tens of thousands of clones, approximately 84% occurring once. Time point denoted: week 47, end of study. Each vaccine dose was 300 ug of mutant IDH1 20-mer peptide, with topical imiquimod. What these receptors recognize is not known. The specimen comprised PBMCs, sampled from a glioma patient whose treatment included an IDH1 peptide vaccine. The origin of the receptors is a woman aged 25 to 45 with glioma. Some clones in this sample may be carry-over from other donors' samples.

This clone was observed a few times. The chain employs TRBV30 and TRBJ1-1, with D unresolved. Trimming took 3 bases from V and 5 from J, leaving 13 bases between them. Per the germline V gene, CDR1 is GTSNPN and CDR2 is SVGIG (reference sequence). The length of the CDR3 is 13 residues. The CDR3, as DNA: TGTGCCTGGAGCGGGATTTGGGATACTGAAGCTTTCTTT. This codes for CAWSGIWDTEAFF.

The chain uses TRBV25-1 and TRBJ2-1; D might be TRBD2 (5 bases). The CDR3 runs 12 residues. CDR1 and CDR2 (germline): MGHDK, SYGVNS. Trimming removed 1 base at V and 10 bases at J, with 8 bases between. The CDR3 spells CASSESRAEQFF. The CDR3 nucleotides are TGTGCCAGCAGTGAATCGAGGGCAGAGCAGTTCTTC.

The J gene is TRBJ2-7, the V gene TRBV7-6; TRBD1 aligns across 10 bases. The V gene's germline CDR1 is SGHVS and CDR2 FNYEAQ. The V segment lost 4 bases and the J segment 2 bases; nucleotides outside the gene matches: 5. The CDR3 has 15 residues. The CDR3 DNA reads as TGTGCCAGCAGCTCCGGACAGGGGGACACCTACGAGCAGTACTTC. This encodes CASSSGQGDTYEQYF.

This rearrangement joins TRBV9 to TRBJ2-2; D is unresolved. This CDR3 comprises 14 residues. Germline lookup yields CDR1 SGDLS and CDR2 YYNGEE. V gave up 4 bases and J gave up 4 bases, with 11 bases separating them. The DNA for the CDR3 is TGTGCCAGCAGCCCCCAGATCCCCACCGGGGAGCTGTTTTTT. Its protein product is CASSPQIPTGELFF. Full variable domain (remainder filled in from reference TRBV9 and TRBJ2-2): DSGVTQTPKHLITATGQRVTLRCSPRSGDLSVYWYQQSLDQGLQFLIQYYNGEERAKGNILERFSAQQFPDLHSELNLSSLELGDSALYFCASSPQIPTGELFFGEGSRLTVL.

This clone has a handful of counts. The chain has TRBV27 and TRBJ1-1, with D perhaps matching TRBD1 (6 bases). The CDR3 spans 16 residues. Germline V gene data show CDR1 as MNHEY and CDR2 as SMNVEV (reference sequence). The V end lost 3 bases, the J end lost 5 bases, and 19 bases lay between the germline ends. CDR3 DNA sequence: TGTGCCAGCAGTTTCACCCCGCGGCAGGGGCCGACTGAAGCTTTCTTT. Protein sequence: CASSFTPRQGPTEAFF.

This chain connects TRBV7-6 to TRBJ2-5; tentatively, D is TRBD1 or TRBD2 (5 bases each). Trimming pared 1 base from V and 4 bases from J, leaving 16 bases between. The germline CDR1 and CDR2 sequences are SGHVS and FNYEAQ. The CDR3 consists of 16 residues. CDR3 bases: TGTGCCAGCAGCTTAGATTTTGGGGGAGACCGAGAGACCCAGTACTTC. This translates into CASSLDFGGDRETQYF.

This clone has a single count. V and J are TRBV5-1 and TRBJ2-1; 7 positions agree with TRBD1. CDR3 length equals 13 residues. J was trimmed by 6 bases and V by 5 bases; bases with no gene match: 5. Germline CDR1 reads SGHRS; CDR2 reads YFSETQ. The CDR3 loop reads CASRDRPPNEQFF. CDR3 nucleotide sequence: TGCGCCAGCAGGGACAGGCCTCCCAATGAGCAGTTCTTC.

The count of this clone is one. The chain has TRBV28 and TRBJ1-5, with D possibly being TRBD1 (6 bases). The CDR3 extends over 13 amino acids. V was shortened by 2 bases and J by 7 bases, with 9 bases between the two germline ends. Looked up from germline, CDR1 is MDHEN and CDR2 is SYDVKM. The CDR3: CASSLLQGQPQHF. CDR3 sequence (DNA): TGTGCCAGCAGTTTACTACAGGGACAGCCCCAGCATTTT.

The chain has TRBV23-1 and TRBJ2-1; D unclear. TRBV23-1 is identified as an open reading frame with a role that is uncertain. The CDR3 extends over 18 amino acids. Trimming took off 0 bases at V and 6 bases at J, with 21 bases between the two ends. The CDR3 sequence: CASSQSLFLVPLGNEQFF. CDR3 DNA sequence: TGCGCCAGCAGTCAATCGCTTTTTCTAGTGCCCTTAGGCAATGAGCAGTTCTTC.

There are a few counts of this clone. The rearrangement joins TRBV30 to TRBJ1-1; TRBD1 matches at 7 bases. With 0 bases clipped from V and 11 bases from J, the junction kept 9 bases outside the gene matches. There are 13 residues in the CDR3. CDR1 GTSNPN and CDR2 SVGIG come from the germline V gene (reference sequence). The CDR3 coding sequence is TGTGCCTGGAGTGTACGTCAGGGGGGGGAGGCTTTCTTT. Its protein is CAWSVRQGGEAFF. The entire variable domain, with the rest obtained from reference TRBV30 and TRBJ1-1, is as follows: SQTIHQWPATLVQPVGSPLSLECTVEGTSNPNLYWYRQAAGRGLQLLFYSVGIGQISSEVPQNLSASRPQDRQFILSSKKLLLSDSGFYLCAWSVRQGGEAFFGQGTRLTVV.

The V and J genes are TRBV2 and TRBJ1-2; D is undetermined. Germline CDR1 SNHLY, CDR2 FYNNEI. V shed 5 bases and J shed 8 bases, with 21 bases lying between them. CDR3 length: 15 residues. In nucleotides, the CDR3 is TGTGCCAGCAGTCCACTAGGTCGTAGGGTGGACGGCTACACCTTC. Translated, it gives CASSPLGRRVDGYTF.

This clone was observed once. V is TRBV19 and J is TRBJ2-1; possible D gene TRBD2, 7 bases. This CDR3 comprises 14 residues. Germline CDR1 and CDR2: LNHDA and SQIVND (reference sequence). Trimming cost V 1 base and J 9 bases, with 13 bases left between them. The CDR3 loop is CASSIGGGAGEQFF. The CDR3, as DNA: TGTGCCAGTAGTATAGGTGGGGGGGCTGGTGAGCAGTTCTTC.

The chain is built from TRBV10-2 and TRBJ1-5; 7 positions match TRBD1. The V gene end was trimmed by 6 bases and the J gene end by 0 bases; junction bases not matched to a gene: 5. Looked up from germline, CDR1 is WSHSY and CDR2 is SAAADI. CDR3 size: 15 residues. The CDR3 DNA is TGCGCCAGCAGACCCGGGACAGATAGCAATCAGCCCCAGCATTTT. Translated, it gives CASRPGTDSNQPQHF.

As concerns this clone: Germline and junction disagree at one end, which may indicate a read error. The chain is built from TRBV7-7 and TRBJ2-2; TRBD1 might be the D (6 bases). From germline, CDR1 is SSHAT and CDR2 FNYEAQ (reference sequence). The CDR3 is made up of 16 amino acids. This CDR3 reads CASSPFTGHFTGELFF. The CDR3 region has the DNA TGTGCTAGCAGCCCCTTTACGGGACACTTTACCGGGGAGCTGTTTTTT.

This clone was counted a single time. This chain joins TRBV4-1 and TRBJ2-1; D not resolved. Per the germline V gene, CDR1 is MGHRA and CDR2 is YSYEKL. The CDR3 is 12 amino acids. Trimming cost V 4 bases and J 7 bases, with 8 bases left between them. CDR3 loop: CASSPPWNEQFF. In nucleotides, the CDR3 is TGCGCCAGCAGCCCCCCTTGGAATGAGCAGTTCTTC.

The V gene is TRBV11-2, the J gene TRBJ1-2; D might be TRBD1 (6 bases). The length of the CDR3 is 15 residues. Deletions cut 3 bases from V and 4 bases from J, with 15 bases between. Per the germline V gene, CDR1 is SGHAT and CDR2 is FQNNGV. The CDR3 is CASSFRGGQPYGYTF. CDR3 DNA sequence: TGTGCCAGCAGCTTTCGGGGCGGACAGCCCTATGGCTACACCTTC.

Only one count was recorded for this clone. J is TRBJ1-4 and V is TRBV15; no clear D. The CDR3 spans 14 residues. Looked up from germline, CDR1 is LNHNV and CDR2 is YYDKDF (reference sequence). The V and J ends lost 0 bases and 7 bases respectively, with 9 bases between them. The CDR3 nucleotides read TGTGCCACCAGCAGAGATGTGGGTTCTGAAAAACTGTTTTTT. This sequence encodes CATSRDVGSEKLFF.

V and J are TRBV27 and TRBJ2-3; TRBD1 or TRBD2 may be the D gene (5 bases each). Trimming stripped 0 bases from V and 0 bases from J, with 10 bases between. The CDR3 sequence is 16 residues long. Germline CDR1 reads MNHEY; CDR2 reads SMNVEV (reference sequence). The CDR3: CASSLSGELSTDTQYF. For the CDR3, the DNA is TGTGCCAGCAGTTTATCAGGGGAGCTTAGCACAGATACGCAGTATTTT.

This clone was picked up one time. The rearrangement links TRBV4-1 to TRBJ2-7; D is unclear. The V gene's germline CDR1 is MGHRA and CDR2 YSYEKL. V dropped 1 base and J dropped 3 bases, with 10 bases sitting between them. The CDR3 loop spans 14 amino acids. Written as DNA, the CDR3 is TGCGCCAGCAGCCAAGTCTTCCGAGACTACGAGCAGTACTTC. Its protein is CASSQVFRDYEQYF.

The chain is built from TRBV6-1 and TRBJ1-2, with 11 nucleotides matching TRBD1. Germline V lookup: CDR1 MNHNS, CDR2 SASEGT. The CDR3 length is 15 residues. The junction had 7 bases not matched to a gene; V was cut back by 10 bases and J by 0 bases. The CDR3 coding sequence is TGTGCCACCAAGGGACAGGGGGAAACTAACTATGGCTACACCTTC. This translates into CATKGQGETNYGYTF.

This clone was picked up one time. J is TRBJ2-2 and V is TRBV2, with 13 bases that match TRBD2. Trimming at V came to 5 bases and at J to 0 bases, leaving 6 bases not matched to a gene. Germline-derived CDR1 and CDR2 are SNHLY and FYNNEI. The CDR3 is 18 amino acids. The CDR3 nucleotides read TGTGCCAGCAGTTCCGGACTAGCGGGAGACCCGAACACCGGGGAGCTGTTTTTT. Amino acids: CASSSGLAGDPNTGELFF.

V usage is TRBV30 and J usage is TRBJ1-4; D gene uncertain. Trimming left V 5 bases short and J 8 bases short, with 18 bases between. Germline CDR1 reads GTSNPN; CDR2 reads SVGIG (reference sequence). The CDR3 is made up of 14 amino acids. The CDR3, as DNA: TGTGCCTGGGCCATGGGGAGTAAAGAAGAAAAACTGTTTTTT. Protein product: CAWAMGSKEEKLFF.

The chain is built from TRBV9 and TRBJ2-7; TRBD1 is a possible D gene (6 bases). This CDR3 region has 14 residues. Looked up from germline, CDR1 is SGDLS and CDR2 is YYNGEE. Trimming removed 0 bases at V and 3 bases at J, with 10 bases between. As DNA, the CDR3 is TGTGCCAGCAGCGTAGATACAGGGTTCTACGAGCAGTACTTC. Protein product: CASSVDTGFYEQYF.

This chain uses TRBV5-4 with TRBJ1-2; tentatively, D is TRBD1 (5 bases). This CDR3 has 15 residues. The V end was cut by 0 bases, the J end by 4 bases, with 13 bases between. CDR1 is SGHNT, CDR2 YYREEE, per germline (reference sequence). The CDR3 region is CASSLVAGFSYGYTF. The DNA for the CDR3 is TGTGCCAGCAGCTTGGTTGCAGGGTTTTCCTATGGCTACACCTTC. Filled out from reference TRBV5-4 and TRBJ1-2, the complete variable domain reads ETGVTQSPTHLIKTRGQQVTLRCSSQSGHNTVSWYQQALGQGPQFIFQYYREEENGRGNFPPRFSGLQFPNYSSELNVNALELDDSALYLCASSLVAGFSYGYTFGSGTRLTVV.

This clone showed up just a few times. This chain connects TRBV5-4 to TRBJ2-7; 7 bases are shared with TRBD2. The germline CDR1 and CDR2 sequences are SGHNT and YYREEE (reference sequence). V dropped 1 base and J dropped 7; count of bases not matched to a gene: 8. This CDR3 is 14 amino acids long. CDR3 in amino acids: CASSLRLRAGEQYF. The CDR3 nucleotides read TGTGCCAGCAGCTTGCGGCTAAGAGCGGGGGAGCAGTACTTC.

The chain recombines TRBV19 with TRBJ1-2; the match to TRBD1 covers 12 bases. This CDR3 comprises 15 residues. Trimming removed 4 bases from V and 8 bases from J; junction bases left unmatched: 8. The germline gives CDR1 LNHDA, CDR2 SQIVND (reference sequence). CDR3 coding DNA: TGTGCCAGTAGTAATCCGGGACAGGGGGCGTGGGGCTACACCTTC. Its protein is CASSNPGQGAWGYTF.

The chain employs TRBV9 and TRBJ1-1, with D uncertain. CDR3 length: 15 residues. The ends were cut back, 4 bases at V and 1 base at J, with 14 bases in the middle. CDR1 is SGDLS and CDR2 is YYNGEE in the germline V gene. The CDR3 here is CASSPRTHWNTEAFF. CDR3 coding DNA: TGTGCCAGCAGCCCAAGGACCCACTGGAACACTGAAGCTTTCTTT. Together with reference TRBV9 and TRBJ1-1, the CDR3 gives the full variable domain: DSGVTQTPKHLITATGQRVTLRCSPRSGDLSVYWYQQSLDQGLQFLIQYYNGEERAKGNILERFSAQQFPDLHSELNLSSLELGDSALYFCASSPRTHWNTEAFFGQGTRLTVV.

The chain has TRBV30 and TRBJ2-3; D perhaps matches TRBD2 (5 bases). Trimming left V 6 bases short and J 5 bases short, with 15 bases between. The CDR3 runs to 13 residues. Germline CDR1 reads GTSNPN; CDR2 reads SVGIG (reference sequence). The CDR3: CACERPGQDTQYF. CDR3 bases: TGTGCCTGTGAGCGGCCCGGGCAAGATACGCAGTATTTT.

The V call is TRBV10-2, the J call TRBJ2-2, with a weak D call TRBD2 (5 bases). Germline CDR1 reads WSHSY; CDR2 reads SAAADI. The V and J ends lost 1 base and 3 bases respectively, with 6 bases between them. This CDR3 has 14 amino acids. The CDR3 loop reads CASSEYGDTGELFF. The CDR3 DNA is TGCGCCAGCAGTGAGTACGGGGACACCGGGGAGCTGTTTTTT.